Below are 15 T cell receptor beta chains sequenced from a single sample in a study of blood T cell repertoires in COVID-19. Assay: immunoSEQ multiplex PCR; the TCRdb copy retains only in-frame clones and omits some. The sample lists about 220,000 clones, nearly 90% seen once, with approximately 15% in the top ten. Sequenced input: PBMCs or T cells enriched from blood (not recorded which). The receptors stem from a young man who had been exposed to COVID-19.

The chain combines TRBV5-1 with TRBJ2-5, with D maybe TRBD2 (5 bases). V lost 4 bases and J 6 bases, leaving 16 bases between the germline ends. The CDR3 covers 14 residues. The germline gives CDR1 SGHRS, CDR2 YFSETQ. In nucleotides, the CDR3 is TGCGCCAGCAGCACCGGACTCCTCGCGCAGACCCAGTACTTC. Encoded protein: CASSTGLLAQTQYF.

This rearrangement joins TRBV10-3 to TRBJ1-5; possibly TRBD1 for D (5 bases). In germline, CDR1 is ENHRY, CDR2 SYGVKD. The CDR3 is 15 residues long. With 4 bases removed from V and 4 bases from J, the gap between germline ends came to 14 bases. CDR3 amino acids: CAISGVRERNQPQHF. In nucleotides, the CDR3 is TGTGCCATCAGTGGAGTCAGGGAACGTAATCAGCCCCAGCATTTT.

This chain links TRBV7-6 with TRBJ2-7, with 8 positions matching TRBD1. V lost 5 bases to trimming and J lost 3 bases; unmatched junction nucleotides: 3. The length of the CDR3 is 13 residues. Germline CDR1 and CDR2: SGHVS and FNYEAQ. The CDR3 sequence is CASSPGQGYEQYF. CDR3 DNA sequence: TGTGCCAGCAGCCCCGGACAGGGCTACGAGCAGTACTTC.

This rearrangement joins TRBV4-1 to TRBJ1-3; D remains ambiguous. This CDR3 is built from 16 residues. The germline gives CDR1 MGHRA, CDR2 YSYEKL. Trimming pared 0 bases from V and 0 bases from J, leaving 9 bases between. The CDR3 loop reads CASSQESRGSGNTIYF. CDR3 sequence (DNA): TGCGCCAGCAGCCAAGAGTCCCGAGGCTCTGGAAACACCATATATTTT.

J is TRBJ2-3 and V is TRBV6-1, with TRBD1 identical over 12 bases. CDR3 length equals 19 residues. Germline CDR1 MNHNS, CDR2 SASEGT. V lost 2 bases to trimming and J lost 6 bases; unmatched junction nucleotides: 15. CDR3 region: CASSESNPGQGAPGDTQYF. In DNA form, the CDR3 reads TGTGCCAGCAGTGAATCTAACCCGGGACAGGGGGCGCCGGGGGATACGCAGTATTTT.

This clone occurred once. This chain links TRBV7-6 with TRBJ1-3; TRBD1 matches at 7 bases. J lost 6 bases, V lost 5 bases, and 7 bases had no gene match. Germline V gene sequence: CDR1 SGHVS, CDR2 FNYEAQ. This CDR3 is built from 14 residues. For the CDR3, the DNA is TGTGCCAGCAGCGCTGACAGGGAGGCAAACACCATATATTTT. Its translation: CASSADREANTIYF.

The chain carries TRBV10-1 and TRBJ2-3, with D perhaps matching TRBD2 (6 bases). Trimming pared 3 bases from V and 5 bases from J, leaving 27 bases between. CDR1 WNHNN and CDR2 SYGVQD come from the germline V gene (reference sequence). This CDR3 has 19 residues. The CDR3 loop is CASSESPWLEDDGGDTQYF. The CDR3 DNA reads as TGCGCCAGCAGTGAAAGCCCCTGGCTGGAGGATGACGGGGGAGATACGCAGTATTTT.

This chain links TRBV5-4 with TRBJ2-7; the match to TRBD2 covers 8 bases. The CDR3 runs to 14 residues. The J segment lost 3 bases and the V segment lost 2 bases, leaving 4 bases of the junction unmatched. CDR1 and CDR2 (germline): SGHNT, YYREEE (reference sequence). CDR3 sequence: CASSLRGGRYEQYF. CDR3 nucleotides: TGTGCCAGCAGCTTACGGGGGGGACGCTACGAGCAGTACTTC.

The V call is TRBV3-1 (or the pseudogene TRBV3-2), the J call TRBJ1-2, with 7 bases that match TRBD1. V trimming: 4 bases; J trimming: 4 bases; junction bases outside the gene matches: 6. CDR1 is LGHDT and CDR2 is YNNKEL in the germline V gene (reference sequence). The CDR3 consists of 14 residues. The CDR3 DNA reads as TGTGCCAGCAGCCCGGAGGGACAGACCTATGGCTACACCTTC. Its protein product is CASSPEGQTYGYTF.

The rearrangement links TRBV12-3 or TRBV12-4 to TRBJ1-1; no firm D call. The CDR3 covers 13 residues. V was pared by 2 bases and J by 8 bases, with 12 bases between. The CDR3 DNA sequence: TGTGCCAGCAGTTTAAGTGTGATTGCGGAAGCTTTCTTT. Amino acid sequence: CASSLSVIAEAFF.

This clone was found once. The chain recombines TRBV5-1 with TRBJ1-6; D is uncertain. V gave up 1 base and J gave up 4 bases, with 9 bases separating them. CDR3 length equals 15 residues. CDR1 and CDR2 (germline): SGHRS, YFSETQ. CDR3 nucleotides: TGCGCCAGCAGCTTGAGTCAGGCTTATAATTCACCCCTCCACTTT. Its translation is CASSLSQAYNSPLHF.

The chain has TRBV7-9 and TRBJ1-6; 8 positions match TRBD1. CDR3 length equals 15 residues. Germline values: CDR1 SEHNR, CDR2 FQNEAQ (reference sequence). The V segment lost 1 base and the J segment 10 bases; nucleotides outside the gene matches: 6. This CDR3 reads CASSLVGQGHSPLHF. The CDR3 DNA reads TGTGCCAGCAGCTTAGTAGGACAGGGCCACTCACCCCTCCACTTT.

The rearrangement joins TRBV19 to TRBJ1-2, with D possibly being TRBD1 (5 bases). The CDR3 contains 13 residues. V shed 4 bases and J shed 3 bases, with 9 bases lying between them. Per germline, CDR1 LNHDA and CDR2 SQIVND (reference sequence). Here the CDR3 DNA reads TGTGCCAGTAGTAAGGACAACTACTATGGCTACACCTTC. It is translated as CASSKDNYYGYTF.

This clone was observed a few times. The V gene is TRBV11-2, the J gene TRBJ1-5; perhaps TRBD1 as D (5 bases). Germline CDR1 SGHAT, CDR2 FQNNGV. This CDR3 has 15 amino acids. V was shortened by 3 bases and J by 2 bases, with 11 bases between the two germline ends. CDR3 region: CASSLEGHGNQPQHF. DNA of the CDR3: TGTGCCAGCAGCTTGGAGGGGCACGGCAATCAGCCCCAGCATTTT.

The V call is TRBV4-3, the J call TRBJ2-1; 12 bases fit TRBD2. Looked up from germline, CDR1 is LGHNA and CDR2 is YSLEER. The junction had 5 bases not matched to a gene; V was cut back by 0 bases and J by 2 bases. CDR3 length: 18 residues. The CDR3 loop reads CASSQDGTSGPTYNEQFF. The CDR3 DNA reads as TGCGCCAGCAGCCAAGACGGGACTAGCGGGCCCACCTACAATGAGCAGTTCTTC.